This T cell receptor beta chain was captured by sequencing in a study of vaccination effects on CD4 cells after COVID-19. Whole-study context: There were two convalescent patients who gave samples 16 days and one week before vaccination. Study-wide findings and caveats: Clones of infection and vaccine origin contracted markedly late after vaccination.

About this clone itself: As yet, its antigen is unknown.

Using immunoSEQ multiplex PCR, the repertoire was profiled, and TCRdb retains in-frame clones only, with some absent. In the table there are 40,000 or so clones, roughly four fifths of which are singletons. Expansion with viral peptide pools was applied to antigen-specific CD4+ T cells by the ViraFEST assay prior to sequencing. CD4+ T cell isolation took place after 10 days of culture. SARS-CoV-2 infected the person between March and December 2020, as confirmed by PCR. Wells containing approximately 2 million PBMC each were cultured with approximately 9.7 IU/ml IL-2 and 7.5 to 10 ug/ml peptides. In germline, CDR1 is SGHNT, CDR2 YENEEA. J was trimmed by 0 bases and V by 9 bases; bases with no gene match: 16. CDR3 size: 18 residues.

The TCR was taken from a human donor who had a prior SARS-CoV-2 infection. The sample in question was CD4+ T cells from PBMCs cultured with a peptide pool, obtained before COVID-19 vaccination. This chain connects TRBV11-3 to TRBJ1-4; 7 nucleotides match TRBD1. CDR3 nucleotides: TGTGCCAGGGACGACAGGGAGAAGAGTGGTGCAACTAATGAAAAACTGTTTTTT. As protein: CARDDREKSGATNEKLFF.